A single sample is the source of the 14 T cell receptor beta chains below, sequenced in a study of siplizumab effects on memory and regulatory T cells. Profiled with immunoSEQ multiplex PCR; TCRdb holds only in-frame clones, not every one. Of roughly 100,000 clones in the sample, nearly 95% were seen once. Source material: Tregs sorted from blood. Receptors originate from a human donor in good health.

Here the CDR3 reads CASSLQGAGGTEAFF. CDR3 DNA sequence: TGCGCCAGCAGTTTACAGGGGGCCGGAGGCACTGAAGCTTTCTTT. V usage is TRBV5-1 and J usage is TRBJ1-1, with 9 bases aligning to TRBD1. V was clipped by 5 bases and J by 4 bases; unmatched bases: 9. CDR1 and CDR2 from the germline V gene are SGHRS and YFSETQ. The CDR3 is made up of 15 amino acids.

This chain connects TRBV6-1 to TRBJ1-2; TRBD1 matches 7 bases. The CDR3 totals 15 residues. Germline values: CDR1 MNHNS, CDR2 SASEGT. Trimming took 1 base from V and 4 from J; bases not matched to a gene: 6. The CDR3 reads CASSEVGQAVYGYTF. The CDR3 DNA follows: TGTGCCAGCAGTGAAGTCGGACAGGCGGTCTATGGCTACACCTTC.

This chain connects TRBV5-6 to TRBJ1-1; D not certain. Trimming pared 2 bases from V and 0 bases from J, leaving 14 bases between. CDR1 and CDR2 from the germline V gene are SGHDT and YYEEEE. This CDR3 spans 16 amino acids. The CDR3 DNA sequence: TGTGCCAGCAGCTTTCGGGGTACAACACTGAACACTGAAGCTTTCTTT. Encoded protein: CASSFRGTTLNTEAFF. Based on the CDR3 plus reference TRBV5-6 and TRBJ1-1, the full variable domain is DAGVTQSPTHLIKTRGQQVTLRCSPKSGHDTVSWYQQALGQGPQFIFQYYEEEERQRGNFPDRFSGHQFPNYSSELNVNALLLGDSALYLCASSFRGTTLNTEAFFGQGTRLTVV.

V gene TRBV18 combines with J gene TRBJ1-3; no definite D call. The CDR3 consists of 15 residues. In germline, CDR1 is KGHSH, CDR2 LQKENI. Trimming removed 3 bases at V and 1 base at J, with 10 bases between. CDR3 protein: CASSPLGVSGNTIYF. The CDR3 coding sequence is TGTGCCAGCTCACCGCTCGGGGTTTCTGGAAACACCATATATTTT. Drawing the rest from reference TRBV18 and TRBJ1-3, the complete variable domain is NAGVMQNPRHLVRRRGQEARLRCSPMKGHSHVYWYRQLPEEGLKFMVYLQKENIIDESGMPKERFSAEFPKEGPSILRIQQVVRGDSAAYFCASSPLGVSGNTIYFGEGSWLTVV.

The chain is built from TRBV6-6 and TRBJ1-2; D is unresolved. V dropped 1 base and J dropped 2 bases, with 5 bases sitting between them. This CDR3 is 13 amino acids long. In germline, CDR1 is MNHNY, CDR2 SVGAGI (reference sequence). This chain's CDR3 is CASSYWQNYGYTF. As DNA, the CDR3 is TGTGCCAGCAGTTACTGGCAGAACTATGGCTACACCTTC.

The chain is built from TRBV5-1 and TRBJ1-2, with D perhaps TRBD1 (5 bases). In germline, CDR1 is SGHRS, CDR2 YFSETQ. Trimming took off 0 bases at V and 4 bases at J, with 13 bases between the two ends. The CDR3 sequence is 15 residues long. CDR3 DNA: TGCGCCAGCAGCTTGGGGCCCGGGACGTCCTATGGCTACACCTTC. Its translation is CASSLGPGTSYGYTF.

The CDR3 nucleotides read TGTGCCAGCTCACCACAAGGACTAGGGGGGAACTATGGCTACACCTTC. Amino acids: CASSPQGLGGNYGYTF. The genes are TRBV18 and TRBJ1-2; D might be TRBD1 (6 bases). Germline assignment: CDR1 KGHSH and CDR2 LQKENI. The CDR3 covers 16 residues. V was trimmed by 1 base and J by 2 bases, leaving 14 bases between them.

This chain uses TRBV21-1 with TRBJ2-1; the table's TRBD2 call for D was not verified on the DNA. TRBV21-1 is a pseudogene locus. The CDR3 is made up of 16 amino acids. As DNA, the CDR3 is TGTGCCAGCAGCAAAGTTGAAAAGGACTACTCTAATGAGCAGTTCTTC. It encodes CASSKVEKDYSNEQFF.

V and J are TRBV6-1 and TRBJ2-7; D gene unclear. The CDR3 is 15 amino acids. The V end was cut by 1 base, the J end by 3 bases, with 13 bases between. Per the germline V gene, CDR1 is MNHNS and CDR2 is SASEGT. DNA of the CDR3: TGTGCCAGCAGTGAAGTAATTTCACAGCTCTACGAGCAGTACTTC. Its protein is CASSEVISQLYEQYF.

V and J are TRBV15 and TRBJ1-1, with a possible D match to TRBD1 (6 bases). Germline CDR1 and CDR2: LNHNV and YYDKDF (reference sequence). This CDR3 comprises 13 residues. V lost 5 bases and J 5 bases, leaving 12 bases between the germline ends. The CDR3 DNA reads TGTGCCACCAGCGGGGGGGGGCTGACTGAAGCTTTCTTT. This translates into CATSGGGLTEAFF.

This chain connects TRBV19 to TRBJ2-1; maybe TRBD2 (7 bases). The germline V gene has CDR1 LNHDA and CDR2 SQIVND (reference sequence). Trimming removed 7 bases at V and 4 bases at J, with 14 bases between. The CDR3 is 14 residues long. The CDR3 nucleotides read TGTGCCAGTAAGGCGGGGGCTAAATACAATGAGCAGTTCTTC. It encodes CASKAGAKYNEQFF.

The chain combines TRBV5-6 with TRBJ2-5; D unclear. This CDR3 region has 13 residues. CDR1 and CDR2 (germline): SGHDT, YYEEEE. Trimming removed 2 bases from V and 1 base from J, with 6 bases in between. This CDR3 reads CASSLPGQETQYF. CDR3 nucleotide sequence: TGTGCCAGCAGCTTACCGGGCCAAGAGACCCAGTACTTC.

The J gene is TRBJ1-4, the V gene TRBV4-1; TRBD1 matches 7 bases. CDR1 and CDR2 (germline): MGHRA, YSYEKL. The V segment lost 1 base and the J segment 2 bases; nucleotides outside the gene matches: 10. The length of the CDR3 is 18 residues. The CDR3 is CASSQGQGRGWTNEKLFF. CDR3 bases: TGCGCCAGCAGCCAAGGACAGGGAAGGGGTTGGACTAATGAAAAACTGTTTTTT.

The chain has TRBV6-5 and TRBJ1-1, with TRBD1 identical over 8 bases. Trimming at V came to 3 bases and at J to 4 bases, leaving 10 bases not matched to a gene. This CDR3 has 16 residues. Germline V gene sequence: CDR1 MNHEY, CDR2 SVGAGI. The CDR3 coding sequence is TGTGCCAGCAGTTATTCCCTATTTACAGGGGGCACTGAAGCTTTCTTT. Translated: CASSYSLFTGGTEAFF.